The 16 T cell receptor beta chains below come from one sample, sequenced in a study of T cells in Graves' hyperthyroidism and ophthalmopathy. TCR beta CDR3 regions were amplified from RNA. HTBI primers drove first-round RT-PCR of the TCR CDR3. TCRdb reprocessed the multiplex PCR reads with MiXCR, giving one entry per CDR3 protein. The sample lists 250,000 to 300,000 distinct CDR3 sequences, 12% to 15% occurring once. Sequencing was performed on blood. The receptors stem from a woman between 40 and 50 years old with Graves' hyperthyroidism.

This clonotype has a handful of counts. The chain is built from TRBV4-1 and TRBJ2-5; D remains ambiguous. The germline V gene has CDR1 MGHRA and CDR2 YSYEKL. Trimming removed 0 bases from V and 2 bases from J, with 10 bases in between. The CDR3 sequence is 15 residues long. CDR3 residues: CASSQDRSLQETQYF. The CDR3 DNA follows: TGCGCCAGCAGCCAAGATCGGTCCCTACAAGAGACCCAGTACTTC.

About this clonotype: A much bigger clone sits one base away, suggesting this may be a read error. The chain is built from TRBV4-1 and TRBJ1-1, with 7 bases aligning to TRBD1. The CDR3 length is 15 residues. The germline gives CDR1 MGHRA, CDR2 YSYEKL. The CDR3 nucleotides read TGCGCCAGCAGCCAAGATTCCAGGGGGTATTCCGAAGTTTTCTTT. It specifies CASSQDSRGYSEVFF.

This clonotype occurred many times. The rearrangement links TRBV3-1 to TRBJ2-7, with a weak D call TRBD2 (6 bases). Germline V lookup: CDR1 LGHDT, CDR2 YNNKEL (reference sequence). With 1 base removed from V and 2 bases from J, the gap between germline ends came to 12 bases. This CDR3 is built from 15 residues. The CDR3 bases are TGTGCCAGCAGCCAAGGTCTTAGCGGAGCCTACGAGCAGTACTTC. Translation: CASSQGLSGAYEQYF.

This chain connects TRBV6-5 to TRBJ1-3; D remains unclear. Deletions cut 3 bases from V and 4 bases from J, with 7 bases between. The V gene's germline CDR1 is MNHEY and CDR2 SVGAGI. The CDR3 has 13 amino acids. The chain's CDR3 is CASSYDRGNTIYF. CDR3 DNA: TGTGCCAGCAGTTATGATAGGGGAAACACCATATATTTT.

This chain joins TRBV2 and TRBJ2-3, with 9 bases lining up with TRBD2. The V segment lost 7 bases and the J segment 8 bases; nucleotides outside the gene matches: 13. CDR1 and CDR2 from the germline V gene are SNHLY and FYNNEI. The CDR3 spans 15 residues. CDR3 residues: CASKFSGTSTGTQYF. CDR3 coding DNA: TGTGCCAGCAAGTTTAGCGGGACTAGCACGGGTACGCAGTATTTT.

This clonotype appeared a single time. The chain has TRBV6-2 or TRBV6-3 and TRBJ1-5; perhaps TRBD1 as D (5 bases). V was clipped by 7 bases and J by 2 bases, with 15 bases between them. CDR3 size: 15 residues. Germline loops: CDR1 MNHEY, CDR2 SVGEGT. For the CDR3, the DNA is TGTGCCAGCACCCGTGCTGGGACCGGCAATCAGCCCCAGCATTTT. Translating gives CASTRAGTGNQPQHF.

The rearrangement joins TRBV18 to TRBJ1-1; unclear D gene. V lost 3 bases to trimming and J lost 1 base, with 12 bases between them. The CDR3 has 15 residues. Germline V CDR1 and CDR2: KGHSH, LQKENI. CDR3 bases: TGTGCCAGCTCACCCTTTGGGGAGCAGAACACTGAAGCTTTCTTT. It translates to CASSPFGEQNTEAFF.

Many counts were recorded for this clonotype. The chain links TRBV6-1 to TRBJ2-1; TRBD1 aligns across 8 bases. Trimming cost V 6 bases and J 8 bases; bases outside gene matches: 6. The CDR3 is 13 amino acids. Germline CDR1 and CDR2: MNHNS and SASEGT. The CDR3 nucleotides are TGTGCCAGCAGGAAGACAGGGGTTGATGAGCAGTTCTTC. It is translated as CASRKTGVDEQFF.

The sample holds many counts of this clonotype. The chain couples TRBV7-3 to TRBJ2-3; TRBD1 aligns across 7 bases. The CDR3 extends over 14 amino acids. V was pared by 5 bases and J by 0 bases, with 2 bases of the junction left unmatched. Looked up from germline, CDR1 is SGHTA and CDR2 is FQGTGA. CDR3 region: CASSVTGSTDTQYF. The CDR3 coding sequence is TGTGCCAGCAGCGTGACAGGGAGCACAGATACGCAGTATTTT.

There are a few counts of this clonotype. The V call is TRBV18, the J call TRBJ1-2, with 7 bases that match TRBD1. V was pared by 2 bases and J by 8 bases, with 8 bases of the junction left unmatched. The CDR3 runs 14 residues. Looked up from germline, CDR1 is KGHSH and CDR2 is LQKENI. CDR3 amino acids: CASSPGTVDQGYTF. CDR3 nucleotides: TGTGCCAGCTCACCAGGGACAGTGGATCAGGGCTACACCTTC.

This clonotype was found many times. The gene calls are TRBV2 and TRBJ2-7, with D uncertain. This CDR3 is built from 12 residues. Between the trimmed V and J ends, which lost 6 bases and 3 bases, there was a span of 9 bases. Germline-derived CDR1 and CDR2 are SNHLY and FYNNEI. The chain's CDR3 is CASRRRNYEQYF. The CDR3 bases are TGTGCCAGCAGACGGCGTAACTACGAGCAGTACTTC.

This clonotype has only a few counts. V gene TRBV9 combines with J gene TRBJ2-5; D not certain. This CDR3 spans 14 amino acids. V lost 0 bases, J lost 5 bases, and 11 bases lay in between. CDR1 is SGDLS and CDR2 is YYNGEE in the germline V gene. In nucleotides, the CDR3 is TGTGCCAGCAGCGTAGAGGCCTTAAGTGAGACCCAGTACTTC. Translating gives CASSVEALSETQYF. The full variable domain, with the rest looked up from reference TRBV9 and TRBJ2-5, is DSGVTQTPKHLITATGQRVTLRCSPRSGDLSVYWYQQSLDQGLQFLIQYYNGEERAKGNILERFSAQQFPDLHSELNLSSLELGDSALYFCASSVEALSETQYFGPGTRLLVL.

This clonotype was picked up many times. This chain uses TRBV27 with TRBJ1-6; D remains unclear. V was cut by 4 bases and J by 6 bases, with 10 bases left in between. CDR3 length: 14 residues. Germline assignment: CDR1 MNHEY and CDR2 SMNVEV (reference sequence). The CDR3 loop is CASSSLAPNSPLHF. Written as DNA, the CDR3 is TGTGCCAGCAGTTCGCTCGCGCCTAATTCACCCCTCCACTTT.

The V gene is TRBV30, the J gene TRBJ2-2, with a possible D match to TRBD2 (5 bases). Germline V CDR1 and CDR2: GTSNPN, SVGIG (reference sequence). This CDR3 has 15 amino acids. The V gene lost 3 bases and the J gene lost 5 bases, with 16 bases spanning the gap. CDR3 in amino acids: CAWSAFGRNTGELFF. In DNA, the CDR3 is TGTGCCTGGAGCGCGTTTGGGAGAAATACCGGGGAGCTGTTTTTT.

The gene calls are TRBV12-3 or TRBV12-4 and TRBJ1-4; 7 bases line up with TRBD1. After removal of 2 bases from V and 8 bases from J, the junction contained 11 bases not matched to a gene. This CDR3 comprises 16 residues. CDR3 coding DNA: TGTGCCAGCAGTTTACCCCGAGGTCAGGGGGAGGAAAAACTGTTTTTT. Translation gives CASSLPRGQGEEKLFF.

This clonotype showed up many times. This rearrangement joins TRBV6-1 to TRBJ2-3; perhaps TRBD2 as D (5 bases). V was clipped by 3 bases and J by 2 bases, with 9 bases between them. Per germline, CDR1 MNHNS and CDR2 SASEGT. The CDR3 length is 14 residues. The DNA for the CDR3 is TGTGCCAGCAGTGATACAGCGGTCACAGATACGCAGTATTTT. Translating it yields CASSDTAVTDTQYF.